This T cell receptor beta chain was profiled in a study of cytomegalovirus exposure and HLA in healthy donors. CDR1 and CDR2 (germline): LNHDA, SQIVND (reference sequence). The length of the CDR3 is 14 residues. J gave up 10 bases and V 5 bases, and 11 bases lay outside the gene matches. PCR employed 60 Vbeta and 13 Jbeta primers. Clones were read by immunoSEQ multiplex PCR, and TCRdb kept only the in-frame ones, dropping some. In the table there are about 150,000 clones, around 80% of which are singletons. The sample comprised PBMCs. V usage is TRBV19 and J usage is TRBJ2-1; TRBD2 aligns across 7 bases. The source is a boy between 2 and 15 years old in good health and CMV-seronegative. CDR3 sequence (DNA): TGTGCCAGTAGTGTCTCCGGGACTATGAGCGAGCAGTTCTTC. It specifies CASSVSGTMSEQFF.